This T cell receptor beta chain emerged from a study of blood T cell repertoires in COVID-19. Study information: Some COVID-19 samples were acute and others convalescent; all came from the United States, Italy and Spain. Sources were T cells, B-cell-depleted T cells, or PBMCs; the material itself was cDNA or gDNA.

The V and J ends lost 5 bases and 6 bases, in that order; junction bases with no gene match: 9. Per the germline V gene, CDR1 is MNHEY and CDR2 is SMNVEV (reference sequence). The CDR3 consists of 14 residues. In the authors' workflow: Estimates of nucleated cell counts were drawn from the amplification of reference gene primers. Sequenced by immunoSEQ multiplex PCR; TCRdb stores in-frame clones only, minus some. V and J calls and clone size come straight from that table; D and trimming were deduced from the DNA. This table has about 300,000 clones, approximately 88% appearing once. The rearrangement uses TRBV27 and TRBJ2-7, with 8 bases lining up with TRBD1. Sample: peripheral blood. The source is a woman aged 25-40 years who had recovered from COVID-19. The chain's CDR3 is CASSARGQVREQYF. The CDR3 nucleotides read TGTGCCAGCAGTGCTCGGGGACAGGTGCGCGAGCAGTACTTC.